The rows below give T cell receptor beta chains drawn from one sample of a study of T-cell reconstitution after alpha-beta-depleted transplantation in children. TCRdb recomputed calls from the PCR reads with MiXCR, one row per CDR3 protein. The top ten hold roughly an eighth of the sample, which has about 70,000 distinct CDR3 sequences, roughly 10% seen once. Sample: PBMCs, taken before TCRalphabeta/CD19-depleted stem cell transplant. The source of these receptors is a boy younger than 18 with acute myeloid leukemia, due to receive a stem cell transplant. Each CDR3 is given with its conserved first and last residue. A D gene is named only where the DNA matches it firmly. Only part of the rows carry a size: once, few, many, or a class if the clone is expanded.

CDR3 DNA: TGTGCCAGCAGCCAAGGATACAGGGGTGGTGACACCGGGGAGCTGTTTTTT; CDR3 protein: CASSQGYRGGDTGELFF; J gene: TRBJ2-2; clone size: many; D gene: TRBD1; V gene: TRBV3-1
CDR3 DNA: TGTGCCACCAGCCCAACGGTGACAGATACGCAGTATTTT; CDR3 protein: CATSPTVTDTQYF; J gene: TRBJ2-3; clone size: many; D gene: -; V gene: TRBV6-6
CDR3 DNA: TGTGCCAGCAAAAGGGACAGCAGACTAACCGGGGAGCTGTTTTTT; CDR3 protein: CASKRDSRLTGELFF; J gene: TRBJ2-2; clone size: many; D gene: TRBD1; V gene: TRBV12-3/TRBV12-4
CDR3 DNA: TGTGCCAGCAGGGACGGGACGTCCTATAATTCACCCCTCCACTTT; CDR3 protein: CASRDGTSYNSPLHF; J gene: TRBJ1-6; clone size: few; D gene: -; V gene: TRBV28
CDR3 DNA: TGTGCCAGCAGGAGGGGGCTGGGGGGAGGCTACACCTTC; CDR3 protein: CASRRGLGGGYTF; J gene: TRBJ1-2; clone size: -; D gene: TRBD1; V gene: TRBV25-1
CDR3 DNA: TGTGCAAGTCGCTTTTCCGGGAGGGCCAGGCCAGATACGCAGTATTTT; CDR3 protein: CASRFSGRARPDTQYF; J gene: TRBJ2-3; clone size: -; D gene: -; V gene: TRBV12-2
CDR3 DNA: TGCAGTGCAGACCGGACTAGCGGGCATGAGCAGTTCTTC; CDR3 protein: CSADRTSGHEQFF; J gene: TRBJ2-1; clone size: many; D gene: TRBD2; V gene: TRBV20-1
CDR3 DNA: TGTGCCAGCAGCCCAGATCGGGGCGGGAGGGGCCACGAGCAGTACTTC; CDR3 protein: CASSPDRGGRGHEQYF; J gene: TRBJ2-7; clone size: many; D gene: TRBD2; V gene: TRBV7-2
CDR3 DNA: TGCAGCGTTGCCCAATCGGGAGATTCACCCCTCCACTTT; CDR3 protein: CSVAQSGDSPLHF; J gene: TRBJ1-6; clone size: many; D gene: -; V gene: TRBV29-1
CDR3 DNA: TGTGCCAGCAGCTTACGTGCGAGCAGCTCGGTCGGCAATCAGCCCCAGCATTTT; CDR3 protein: CASSLRASSSVGNQPQHF; J gene: TRBJ1-5; clone size: many; D gene: -; V gene: TRBV7-8
CDR3 DNA: TGTGCCAGCAGCCTCTCTCCAGCGGGGGTCGGTAATGAGCAGTTCTTC; CDR3 protein: CASSLSPAGVGNEQFF; J gene: TRBJ2-1; clone size: few; D gene: TRBD2; V gene: TRBV7-2
CDR3 DNA: TGCAGTGCTAGACTAGCGGGAGACTCAGATACGCAGTATTTT; CDR3 protein: CSARLAGDSDTQYF; J gene: TRBJ2-3; clone size: many; D gene: TRBD2; V gene: TRBV20-1
CDR3 DNA: TGTGCCATGGGCCCCGGGCTCTCCGGGCGGACCGGGGAGCTGTTTTTT; CDR3 protein: CAMGPGLSGRTGELFF; J gene: TRBJ2-2; clone size: -; D gene: -; V gene: TRBV5-6
CDR3 DNA: TGTGCCAGCAGTTTAGGGGCAGAGAATAATTCACCCCTCCACTTT; CDR3 protein: CASSLGAENNSPLHF; J gene: TRBJ1-6; clone size: many; D gene: -; V gene: TRBV12-3/TRBV12-4
CDR3 DNA: TGTGCCAGCAGCCAAGATCCCGCAGGGGGCTATGGCTACACCTTC; CDR3 protein: CASSQDPAGGYGYTF; J gene: TRBJ1-2; clone size: many; D gene: TRBD1; V gene: TRBV3-1
CDR3 DNA: TGTGCCAGCAGTTTAAAACTAGCGGGAGTACGTTTCGAGGAGCAGTTCTTC; CDR3 protein: CASSLKLAGVRFEEQFF; J gene: TRBJ2-1; clone size: many; D gene: TRBD2; V gene: TRBV12-3/TRBV12-4
CDR3 DNA: TGTGCCAGCAGCCCGGGCCTGGGGGAGCAGTACTTC; CDR3 protein: CASSPGLGEQYF; J gene: TRBJ2-7; clone size: few; D gene: -; V gene: TRBV5-6
CDR3 DNA: TGCAGTGCTAGAATTAGCGGGAGGGCTAACACCGGGGAGCTGTTTTTT; CDR3 protein: CSARISGRANTGELFF; J gene: TRBJ2-2; clone size: many; D gene: TRBD2; V gene: TRBV20-1
CDR3 DNA: TGCAGCCACGGGGCGGGAGTAAAAGAGACCCAGTACTTC; CDR3 protein: CSHGAGVKETQYF; J gene: TRBJ2-5; clone size: many; D gene: TRBD2; V gene: TRBV29-1
CDR3 DNA: TGTGCCAGCTCAGGTGTATGGACGGAGACCCAGTACTTC; CDR3 protein: CASSGVWTETQYF; J gene: TRBJ2-5; clone size: many; D gene: -; V gene: TRBV18
CDR3 DNA: TGTGCCAGCAGTTTGAAGAGTATGGGGACGGATGAGCAGTTCTTC; CDR3 protein: CASSLKSMGTDEQFF; J gene: TRBJ2-1; clone size: -; D gene: -; V gene: TRBV12-3/TRBV12-4
CDR3 DNA: TGTGCCAGCAGCCCAATGGGGGGCGCCTATGGCTACACCTTC; CDR3 protein: CASSPMGGAYGYTF; J gene: TRBJ1-2; clone size: many; D gene: -; V gene: TRBV12-3/TRBV12-4
CDR3 DNA: TGTGCCAGCAGTCCCTACTCCTTTGCCTTACAGGCGGTCGAGCAGTTCTTC; CDR3 protein: CASSPYSFALQAVEQFF; J gene: TRBJ2-1; clone size: many; D gene: -; V gene: TRBV25-1
CDR3 DNA: TGCGCCAGCAGCCCCGACAGGGGTAGCAATCAGCCCCAGCATTTT; CDR3 protein: CASSPDRGSNQPQHF; J gene: TRBJ1-5; clone size: -; D gene: TRBD1; V gene: TRBV4-3
CDR3 DNA: TGTGCCAGCAGCTTCAGACAGGGAGGACAGCCCCAGCATTTT; CDR3 protein: CASSFRQGGQPQHF; J gene: TRBJ1-5; clone size: many; D gene: TRBD1; V gene: TRBV7-2
CDR3 DNA: TGCGCCAGCAGCTTGGAGGATACTAATGAAAAACTGTTTTTT; CDR3 protein: CASSLEDTNEKLFF; J gene: TRBJ1-4; clone size: few; D gene: -; V gene: TRBV5-1
CDR3 DNA: TGTGCCAGCAGTTTAGTACAGTTGCCTGAAGCTTTCTTT; CDR3 protein: CASSLVQLPEAFF; J gene: TRBJ1-1; clone size: many; D gene: -; V gene: TRBV12-3/TRBV12-4
CDR3 DNA: TGTGCCAGCAGCACTGGGAGGGGGCAACAGTACTTC; CDR3 protein: CASSTGRGQQYF; J gene: TRBJ2-7; clone size: many; D gene: -; V gene: TRBV9
CDR3 DNA: TGTGCCATCGGCGACGTCCGCTCTGGGGCCAACGTCCTGACTTTC; CDR3 protein: CAIGDVRSGANVLTF; J gene: TRBJ2-6; clone size: -; D gene: -; V gene: TRBV10-3
CDR3 DNA: TGTGCCAGCAGCGCGCCCTCGTACAGGGGGCAACCTGAGCAGTTCTTC; CDR3 protein: CASSAPSYRGQPEQFF; J gene: TRBJ2-1; clone size: many; D gene: TRBD1; V gene: TRBV9
CDR3 DNA: TGTGCCAGCAGCTTACGAGGGGTAGCGGGGCAGTACCAAGAGACCCAGTACTTC; CDR3 protein: CASSLRGVAGQYQETQYF; J gene: TRBJ2-5; clone size: -; D gene: TRBD2; V gene: TRBV11-2
CDR3 DNA: TGTGCCAGCAGCCGAGACGGACAGGCCGAGCAGTTCTTC; CDR3 protein: CASSRDGQAEQFF; J gene: TRBJ2-1; clone size: -; D gene: TRBD1; V gene: TRBV7-9
CDR3 DNA: TGTGCCATCAGTCGGGACAGCGAAGCCGATACGCAGTATTTT; CDR3 protein: CAISRDSEADTQYF; J gene: TRBJ2-3; clone size: many; D gene: TRBD1; V gene: TRBV10-3
CDR3 DNA: TGCAGCGTTGAAGAAGGGGTAGCTGAAGCTTTCTTT; CDR3 protein: CSVEEGVAEAFF; J gene: TRBJ1-1; clone size: many; D gene: -; V gene: TRBV29-1
CDR3 DNA: TGCGCCAGCAGCTTACACCCCCGGGAGCAGCCCCAGCATTTT; CDR3 protein: CASSLHPREQPQHF; J gene: TRBJ1-5; clone size: many; D gene: -; V gene: TRBV5-1
CDR3 DNA: TGTGCCAGCAGGGATCAAACTGAAGCTTTCTTT; CDR3 protein: CASRDQTEAFF; J gene: TRBJ1-1; clone size: many; D gene: -; V gene: TRBV12-3/TRBV12-4
CDR3 DNA: TGCGCCAGCAGCTCAACGGGGACTAGCGGGGATAATGAGCAGTTCTTC; CDR3 protein: CASSSTGTSGDNEQFF; J gene: TRBJ2-1; clone size: many; D gene: TRBD2; V gene: TRBV5-1
CDR3 DNA: TGTGCCAGCAGCAAATCAGGGACAGGGGGCAATCAGCCCCAGCATTTT; CDR3 protein: CASSKSGTGGNQPQHF; J gene: TRBJ1-5; clone size: many; D gene: TRBD1; V gene: TRBV27
CDR3 DNA: TGCAGTGCCCGGGTGGATGGCTACACCTTC; CDR3 protein: CSARVDGYTF; J gene: TRBJ1-2; clone size: -; D gene: -; V gene: TRBV20-1
CDR3 DNA: TGTGCCAGCAGCCAGGGGGCCTTTAATCAGCCCCAGCATTTT; CDR3 protein: CASSQGAFNQPQHF; J gene: TRBJ1-5; clone size: many; D gene: -; V gene: TRBV3-1
CDR3 DNA: TGCAGCGTTGCTGTGAACACCGGGGAGCTGTTTTTT; CDR3 protein: CSVAVNTGELFF; J gene: TRBJ2-2; clone size: many; D gene: -; V gene: TRBV29-1
CDR3 DNA: TGTGCCAGCAGTCCAGGGACAGGGAGGGGCCATCAGCCCCAGCATTTT; CDR3 protein: CASSPGTGRGHQPQHF; J gene: TRBJ1-5; clone size: many; D gene: TRBD1; V gene: TRBV28
CDR3 DNA: TGTGCCAGCTCACCACGGATACAGGGGGCGATTGTGGATGAGCAGTTCTTC; CDR3 protein: CASSPRIQGAIVDEQFF; J gene: TRBJ2-1; clone size: few; D gene: TRBD1; V gene: TRBV18
CDR3 DNA: TGTGCCAGCAGAATAGCGGGGGGGCCAACCGGGGAGCTGTTTTTT; CDR3 protein: CASRIAGGPTGELFF; J gene: TRBJ2-2; clone size: few; D gene: TRBD2; V gene: TRBV6-2/TRBV6-3
CDR3 DNA: TGCGCCAGCAGCTTGGGGGGGTCGGATTCACCCCTCCACTTT; CDR3 protein: CASSLGGSDSPLHF; J gene: TRBJ1-6; clone size: many; D gene: -; V gene: TRBV5-1
CDR3 DNA: TGTGCCAGCAGTTACTACCCTAGCACAGATACGCAGTATTTT; CDR3 protein: CASSYYPSTDTQYF; J gene: TRBJ2-3; clone size: -; D gene: -; V gene: TRBV6-5
CDR3 DNA: TGCAGTGCTTTGGACAGGCGGGATCAGCCCCAGCATTTT; CDR3 protein: CSALDRRDQPQHF; J gene: TRBJ1-5; clone size: many; D gene: TRBD1; V gene: TRBV20-1
CDR3 DNA: TGTGCCAGCAGGCGGGGTGAAGGGGCCACTGAAGCTTTCTTT; CDR3 protein: CASRRGEGATEAFF; J gene: TRBJ1-1; clone size: many; D gene: -; V gene: TRBV12-3/TRBV12-4
CDR3 DNA: TGTGCCAGCAGCTGGACCCTAGCGGGTCAAGAGACCCAGTACTTC; CDR3 protein: CASSWTLAGQETQYF; J gene: TRBJ2-5; clone size: many; D gene: TRBD2; V gene: TRBV7-2
CDR3 DNA: TGTGCCAGCAGACTAGGGGTCGGCACAGATACGCAGTATTTT; CDR3 protein: CASRLGVGTDTQYF; J gene: TRBJ2-3; clone size: many; D gene: -; V gene: TRBV12-3/TRBV12-4
CDR3 DNA: TGTGCCAGCAGTTACTCGAGGGGGTTAGGTGAGCAGTTCTTC; CDR3 protein: CASSYSRGLGEQFF; J gene: TRBJ2-1; clone size: many; D gene: -; V gene: TRBV6-2/TRBV6-3
CDR3 DNA: TGTGCCAGCAGCTACGAAGGAGGGGCCGACGTCCTGACTTTC; CDR3 protein: CASSYEGGADVLTF; J gene: TRBJ2-6; clone size: -; D gene: -; V gene: TRBV11-1
CDR3 DNA: TGTGCCAGCAGTTTAAGTGGCGCGTTAGCCAAAAACATTCAGTACTTC; CDR3 protein: CASSLSGALAKNIQYF; J gene: TRBJ2-4; clone size: few; D gene: -; V gene: TRBV27
CDR3 DNA: TGTGCCAGCTCACCACAATCCGCGAGCAATGGCTACACCTTC; CDR3 protein: CASSPQSASNGYTF; J gene: TRBJ1-2; clone size: -; D gene: -; V gene: TRBV18
CDR3 DNA: TGCAGCGTGACAGGGATACCTGAAGCTTTCTTT; CDR3 protein: CSVTGIPEAFF; J gene: TRBJ1-1; clone size: many; D gene: TRBD1; V gene: TRBV29-1
CDR3 DNA: TGTGCCACCAGCAGAGATTGGCAGTCCCCTAGCACAGATACGCAGTATTTT; CDR3 protein: CATSRDWQSPSTDTQYF; J gene: TRBJ2-3; clone size: many; D gene: -; V gene: TRBV15
CDR3 DNA: TGCAGTGCCGACGAAACTAGCGGGAGTAATGAGCAGTTCTTC; CDR3 protein: CSADETSGSNEQFF; J gene: TRBJ2-1; clone size: many; D gene: TRBD2; V gene: TRBV20-1
CDR3 DNA: TGTGCCAGCAGACAGGCCCGGTCCTACAATGAGCAGTTCTTC; CDR3 protein: CASRQARSYNEQFF; J gene: TRBJ2-1; clone size: many; D gene: -; V gene: TRBV27
CDR3 DNA: TGTGCCAGCAGCAAAGGTGCACTCAGGACTAAGTACAATGAGCAGTTCTTC; CDR3 protein: CASSKGALRTKYNEQFF; J gene: TRBJ2-1; clone size: many; D gene: -; V gene: TRBV21-1